This is a list of T cell receptor beta chains from one sample in a study of blood T cell repertoires in COVID-19. Data came from immunoSEQ multiplex PCR; TCRdb stores just in-frame clones and leaves some out. The sample lists around 1,500 clones; approximately 94% were seen once. The sequencing sample was made of peripheral blood. These receptors originate from a human donor in a cohort sampled during active COVID-19. The CDR3 runs from the conserved cysteine through the conserved F or W. A D gene is named only where the DNA matches it firmly. Size is stated for part of the rows, as once, few or many counts, or as a class when the clone is expanded.

v_call	d_call	j_call	clone_size	cdr3_aa	cdr3_nt
TRBV19	TRBD2	TRBJ2-3	.	CASSKRDGLGGDTQYF	TGTGCCAGTAGTAAAAGGGACGGACTAGGTGGAGATACGCAGTATTTT
TRBV30	TRBD1	TRBJ2-5	.	CAWSRPDRGLEETQYF	TGTGCCTGGAGCCGGCCAGACAGGGGATTAGAAGAGACCCAGTACTTC
TRBV18	TRBD2	TRBJ2-7	.	CASSPQGTSGYEQYF	TGTGCCAGCTCACCGCAAGGGACTAGCGGATACGAGCAGTACTTC
TRBV11-2	.	TRBJ2-7	.	CASSPGLGYEQYF	TGTGCCAGCAGCCCGGGATTGGGCTACGAGCAGTACTTC
TRBV14	.	TRBJ1-5	.	CASSLQGNQPQHF	TGTGCCAGCAGCCTACAGGGTAATCAGCCCCAGCATTTT
TRBV27	.	TRBJ1-3	.	CASSFQGSGNTIYF	TGTGCCAGCAGTTTCCAGGGCTCTGGAAACACCATATATTTT
TRBV3-1/TRBV3-2	TRBD2	TRBJ2-1	.	CASSQTHLAGGTNNEQFF	TGTGCCAGCAGCCAGACCCATCTAGCGGGGGGAACGAACAATGAGCAGTTCTTC
TRBV18	TRBD2	TRBJ2-3	.	CASSPDRDYLLDTQYF	TGTGCCAGCTCTCCGGACCGGGACTACCTATTAGATACGCAGTATTTT
TRBV6-4	TRBD2	TRBJ2-3	.	CASSDSRGGTDTQYF	TGTGCCAGCAGTGACTCGCGGGGGGGCACAGATACGCAGTATTTT
TRBV11-2	TRBD1	TRBJ1-2	.	CASSPQPSGQGMYGYTF	TGTGCCAGCAGCCCACAACCGTCGGGACAGGGGATGTATGGCTACACCTTC
TRBV7-2	.	TRBJ2-5	.	CASSLVGLQETQYF	TGTGCCAGCAGCTTAGTTGGGCTTCAAGAGACCCAGTACTTC
TRBV9	.	TRBJ2-5	once	CASSPGGETQYF	TGTGCCAGCAGCCCGGGGGGCGAGACCCAGTACTTC
TRBV5-4	TRBD1	TRBJ1-3	.	CASSASQGAGNTIYF	TGTGCCAGCAGCGCTTCTCAGGGGGCGGGAAACACCATATATTTT
TRBV18	.	TRBJ2-5	.	CASSPRGETQYF	TGTGCCAGCTCACCACGTGGCGAGACCCAGTACTTC
TRBV14	TRBD2	TRBJ2-1	.	CASSPGTTSPNKQFF	TGTGCCAGCAGCCCCGGGACTACCTCCCCAAACAAGCAGTTCTTC